What follows are 29 T cell receptor beta chains derived from one specimen sequenced in a study of T cell repertoires in cytomegalovirus infection. One entry per CDR3 protein results from TCRdb running MiXCR on the reads. Here the sample spans a few hundred thousand distinct CDR3 sequences, approximately 9.5% being singletons. Sequencing input: PBMCs. The receptors come from a human donor in good health (CMV status not recorded). Some clones in this sample may be carry-over from other donors' samples.

This clonotype was counted at least ten times. The chain has TRBV6-1 and TRBJ1-2; D unclear. Germline CDR1 MNHNS, CDR2 SASEGT. This CDR3 is built from 13 residues. Trimming shortened V by 6 bases and J by 3 bases, and 11 bases separated the two germline ends. CDR3 sequence: CASRNGRDYGYTF. DNA of the CDR3: TGTGCCAGCAGGAACGGACGGGACTATGGCTACACCTTC.

This chain connects TRBV24-1 to TRBJ1-1; 9 positions agree with TRBD1. Germline CDR1 KGHDR, CDR2 SFDVKD. CDR3 length equals 13 residues. The trim removed 8 bases at V and 4 bases at J, leaving 4 bases unmatched. CDR3 amino acids: CATKGQGTTEAFF. CDR3 coding DNA: TGTGCCACCAAAGGACAGGGGACCACTGAAGCTTTCTTT.

This clonotype has more than one count but fewer than ten. The chain recombines TRBV19 with TRBJ2-1; 14 bases are shared with TRBD2. CDR3 length: 17 amino acids. The V gene end was trimmed by 7 bases and the J gene end by 8 bases; junction bases not matched to a gene: 13. Germline CDR1 LNHDA, CDR2 SQIVND (reference sequence). CDR3 coding DNA: TGTGCCAGTACCCCAGGGACTAGCGGGGGCCATAGGGATGAGCAGTTCTTC. It translates to CASTPGTSGGHRDEQFF.

This rearrangement joins TRBV15 to TRBJ2-7, with 10 bases identical to TRBD1. The CDR3 is 14 residues long. The J segment lost 3 bases and the V segment lost 5 bases, leaving 4 bases of the junction unmatched. Germline V gene sequence: CDR1 LNHNV, CDR2 YYDKDF (reference sequence). Written as DNA, the CDR3 is TGTGCCACCAGCGCCCGGGACAGGGGCTACGAGCAGTACTTC. This encodes CATSARDRGYEQYF.

In its sample, this clonotype was seen a few times. The chain employs TRBV7-2 and TRBJ2-1; D is undetermined. The CDR3 is 16 amino acids. Trimming stripped 1 base from V and 0 bases from J, with 10 bases between. Germline V gene lookup returns CDR1 SGHTA and CDR2 FQGNSA. This CDR3 is CASSLGPPSSYNEQFF. The CDR3 DNA follows: TGTGCCAGCAGCTTAGGACCGCCGAGCTCCTACAATGAGCAGTTCTTC.

Comment on this clonotype: A read error may produce the germline difference seen at one junction end. The rearrangement links TRBV2 to TRBJ2-7; D is uncertain. There are 10 residues in the CDR3. Per the germline V gene, CDR1 is SNHLY and CDR2 is FYNNEI. The CDR3 DNA reads TGTACCAGCAGGATCGGCGAGCAGTACTTC. Translating gives CTSRIGEQYF. Supplemented by reference TRBV2 and TRBJ2-7, the full variable domain reads EPEVTQTPSHQVTQMGQEVILRCVPISNHLYFYWYRQILGQKVEFLVSFYNNEISEKSEIFDDQFSVERPDGSNFTLKIRSTKLEDSAMYFCTSRIGEQYFGPGTRLTVT.

About this clonotype: A much more abundant neighbour one base away suggests this may be a read error. This chain joins TRBV12-3 or TRBV12-4 and TRBJ2-1; 8 bases are a match to TRBD1. The junction had 25 bases not matched to a gene; V was cut back by 5 bases and J by 7 bases. The CDR3 has 20 residues. The CDR3 DNA follows: TGTGCCAGCAGTCCCTTTACTGGGGGTGGCACAGGGGGAATTGATAATGAGCAGTTCTTC. This translates into CASSPFTGGGTGGIDNEQFF.

There are many counts of this clonotype. J is TRBJ1-3 and V is TRBV7-9; 7 bases map to TRBD1. Germline trimming cut 5 bases from V and 6 bases from J; bases unmatched to any gene: 10. This CDR3 is 15 amino acids long. The germline CDR1 and CDR2 sequences are SEHNR and FQNEAQ (reference sequence). CDR3 coding DNA: TGTGCCAGCAGCAAGTCCGGGACAGAAGTAAACACCATATATTTT. Its translation: CASSKSGTEVNTIYF.

This clonotype was counted a few times. CDR3 loop: CASRQKGEQFF. In DNA form, the CDR3 reads TGTGCCAGCCGTCAGAAGGGGGAGCAGTTCTTC. V and J are TRBV11-1 and TRBJ2-1; D is possibly TRBD1 (5 bases). CDR1 and CDR2 (germline): SGHAT, FQDESV (reference sequence). V lost 8 bases, J lost 10 bases, and 12 bases lay in between. The CDR3 is made up of 11 amino acids. The full variable domain, with the rest looked up from reference TRBV11-1 and TRBJ2-1, is EAEVAQSPRYKITEKSQAVAFWCDPISGHATLYWYRQILGQGPELLVQFQDESVVDDSQLPKDRFSAERLKGVDSTLKIQPAELGDSAMYLCASRQKGEQFFGPGTRLTVL.

About this clonotype: This may stem from a read error, because a much larger clone lies one nucleotide away. The rearrangement links TRBV6-1 to TRBJ2-7; TRBD2 is a possible D gene (6 bases). The V gene's germline CDR1 is MNHNS and CDR2 SASEGT. Trimming took 2 bases from V and 7 from J, leaving 27 bases between them. CDR3 length: 18 amino acids. The CDR3: CASSEYWAGAGMGNEQYF. The CDR3 DNA is TGTGCCAGCAGTGAATACTGGGCTGGCGCGGGAATGGGCAATGAGCAGTACTTC.

Only a few counts were recorded for this clonotype. V gene TRBV10-3 combines with J gene TRBJ1-1; 9 nucleotides match TRBD1. Germline CDR1 ENHRY, CDR2 SYGVKD. CDR3 length equals 15 residues. With V trimmed by 5 bases and J by 4 bases, 8 bases remained unmatched. Written as DNA, the CDR3 is TGTGCCATCAGTCCAGGGACAGGGCTGAGCACTGAAGCTTTCTTT. Translating it yields CAISPGTGLSTEAFF.

In regard to this clonotype: Given a much more abundant clone one base away, this may be a read error. This rearrangement joins TRBV7-9 to TRBJ1-5; D might be TRBD1 (5 bases). CDR3 size: 15 residues. Germline CDR1 is SEHNR and CDR2 is FQNEAQ (reference sequence). V lost 4 bases to trimming and J lost 3 bases, with 13 bases between them. DNA for the CDR3: TGTGCCAGCAGCTATAAATCGGGGGACAATCAGCCCCAGCATTTT. Protein: CASSYKSGDNQPQHF.

The chain uses TRBV6-2 or TRBV6-3 and TRBJ1-1; TRBD1 aligns across 12 bases. Germline V gene sequence: CDR1 MNHEY, CDR2 SVGEGT. The CDR3 has 13 amino acids. V was clipped by 6 bases and J by 6 bases; unmatched bases: 2. The CDR3 DNA reads as TGTGCCAGCAGGGGGACAGGGGGCCCTGAAGCTTTCTTT. Its protein is CASRGTGGPEAFF.

The genes are TRBV2 and TRBJ1-5; no clear D gene. CDR3 length: 14 residues. V was clipped by 8 bases and J by 0 bases, with 11 bases between them. Germline loops: CDR1 SNHLY, CDR2 FYNNEI. CDR3 sequence (DNA): TGTGCCAGCCAAATGCGGACTAGCAATCAGCCCCAGCATTTT. Amino acids: CASQMRTSNQPQHF.

The V and J genes are TRBV6-2 or TRBV6-3 and TRBJ2-7; possibly TRBD2 for D (5 bases). The germline gives CDR1 MNHEY, CDR2 SVGEGT. Trimming took 2 bases from V and 0 from J, leaving 11 bases between them. There are 15 residues in the CDR3. DNA for the CDR3: TGTGCCAGCAGTTACACGGGGTCCCCCTCCTACGAGCAGTACTTC. The encoded protein is CASSYTGSPSYEQYF.

This clonotype was counted at least ten times. The rearrangement links TRBV7-9 to TRBJ2-1, with a possible D match to TRBD2 (7 bases). The length of the CDR3 is 16 residues. Germline V gene data show CDR1 as SEHNR and CDR2 as FQNEAQ (reference sequence). The V end lost 4 bases, the J end lost 5 bases, and 18 bases lay between the germline ends. The CDR3 reads CASSSGGGEFHNEQFF. DNA of the CDR3: TGTGCCAGCAGCTCCGGAGGGGGGGAGTTTCACAATGAGCAGTTCTTC.

This clonotype showed up many times. The chain joins TRBV7-6 to TRBJ1-1; D is unresolved. The CDR3 spans 12 residues. CDR1 SGHVS and CDR2 FNYEAQ come from the germline V gene. Deletions cut 3 bases from V and 6 bases from J, with 8 bases between. This CDR3 reads CASSFWGAEAFF. In DNA, the CDR3 is TGTGCCAGCAGCTTCTGGGGAGCTGAAGCTTTCTTT.

This chain connects TRBV28 to TRBJ2-1; a possible D gene is TRBD1 (5 bases). Trimming removed 3 bases at V and 7 bases at J, with 19 bases between. This CDR3 has 16 amino acids. Germline V gives CDR1 MDHEN, CDR2 SYDVKM. CDR3 sequence reads: CASSFRVEFPRNEQFF. The CDR3 region has the DNA TGTGCCAGCAGTTTCAGGGTCGAGTTTCCTCGGAATGAGCAGTTCTTC.

This clonotype was recorded many times. V gene TRBV23-1 combines with J gene TRBJ2-7, with 9 bases matching TRBD2. TRBV23-1 is given ORF status, its function remaining uncertain. The CDR3 runs to 16 residues. J gave up 0 bases and V 3 bases, and 6 bases lay outside the gene matches. CDR3 nucleotides: TGCGCCAGCAGTCATTGGAGCGGGAGGTACTCCTACGAGCAGTACTTC. This translates into CASSHWSGRYSYEQYF.

Ten or more counts support this clonotype. The rearrangement links TRBV7-2 to TRBJ2-3; 11 bases agree with TRBD1. From germline, CDR1 is SGHTA and CDR2 FQGNSA. The CDR3 contains 16 residues. The ends lost 4 bases at V and 7 bases at J; junction bases unmatched: 10. Here the CDR3 reads CASSWTGTGGRNTQYF. In nucleotides, the CDR3 is TGTGCCAGCAGCTGGACCGGGACAGGGGGTCGAAATACGCAGTATTTT.

This clonotype was counted ten times or more. The chain has TRBV5-6 and TRBJ1-4; D gene uncertain. The V gene's germline CDR1 is SGHDT and CDR2 YYEEEE. Deletions cut 4 bases from V and 7 bases from J, with 17 bases between. The CDR3 length is 15 residues. The CDR3 region has the DNA TGTGCCAGCAGCCCGCGCACTAAGACCCCTGAAAAACTGTTTTTT. Amino acids: CASSPRTKTPEKLFF. Full variable domain (missing parts from reference TRBV5-6 and TRBJ1-4): DAGVTQSPTHLIKTRGQQVTLRCSPKSGHDTVSWYQQALGQGPQFIFQYYEEEERQRGNFPDRFSGHQFPNYSSELNVNALLLGDSALYLCASSPRTKTPEKLFFGSGTQLSVL.

This clonotype has only a few counts. This chain uses TRBV7-2 with TRBJ1-6; D unclear. Trimming took 2 bases from V and 8 from J, leaving 10 bases between them. Germline-derived CDR1 and CDR2 are SGHTA and FQGNSA. This CDR3 spans 14 amino acids. CDR3 in amino acids: CASSLNGPDSPLHF. The DNA for the CDR3 is TGTGCCAGCAGCTTAAACGGACCAGATTCACCCCTCCACTTT.

This clonotype was counted a few times. CDR3 bases: TGTGCCAGCAATTTTAGGGGGCTGGACTATGGCTACACCTTC. It translates to CASNFRGLDYGYTF. This chain connects TRBV6-1 to TRBJ1-2, with 7 bases that match TRBD1. This CDR3 comprises 14 residues. The trim removed 7 bases at V and 3 bases at J, leaving 8 bases unmatched. Looked up from germline, CDR1 is MNHNS and CDR2 is SASEGT.

This clonotype was counted ten times or more. This rearrangement joins TRBV4-3 to TRBJ1-1, with TRBD1 identical over 8 bases. V was pared by 3 bases and J by 8 bases, with 2 bases of the junction left unmatched. CDR1 is LGHNA, CDR2 YSLEER, per germline. The CDR3 consists of 12 residues. CDR3 in amino acids: CASSQGDREAFF. CDR3 DNA: TGCGCCAGCAGCCAGGGGGACAGGGAAGCTTTCTTT.

CDR3 region: CASTIQALAPYNEQFF. The CDR3 DNA follows: TGTGCCAGCACCATACAGGCCCTAGCCCCCTACAATGAGCAGTTCTTC. The rearrangement links TRBV6-2 or TRBV6-3 to TRBJ2-1; D possibly uses TRBD1 or TRBD2 (5 bases each). Germline V lookup: CDR1 MNHEY, CDR2 SVGEGT. The germline V and J ends were trimmed by 7 bases and 2 bases, with 18 bases remaining between them. This CDR3 is 16 amino acids long.

This chain uses TRBV19 with TRBJ2-7; D is uncertain. The V gene lost 0 bases and the J gene lost 5 bases, with 17 bases spanning the gap. The CDR3 length is 16 residues. Germline V lookup: CDR1 LNHDA, CDR2 SQIVND (reference sequence). The CDR3 nucleotides read TGTGCCAGTAGTATAGATTACGCGGCAGGTTTCAACGAGCAGTACTTC. Encoded protein: CASSIDYAAGFNEQYF.

The V call is TRBV11-1, the J call TRBJ2-7; TRBD2 agrees at 11 bases. Germline assignment: CDR1 SGHAT and CDR2 FQDESV (reference sequence). This CDR3 has 17 residues. J was trimmed by 7 bases and V by 1 base; bases with no gene match: 12. The CDR3 sequence is CASSLDLSGRASSEQYF. CDR3 bases: TGTGCCAGCAGCTTAGACCTTAGCGGGAGGGCCTCTTCGGAGCAGTACTTC.

This clonotype appeared many times. The rearrangement joins TRBV7-2 to TRBJ2-7, with D maybe TRBD2 (7 bases). This CDR3 has 20 residues. The V gene lost 2 bases and the J gene lost 4 bases, with 30 bases spanning the gap. Germline lookup yields CDR1 SGHTA and CDR2 FQGNSA. The DNA of the CDR3 is TGTGCCAGCAGCTTAACCCACCGGGGGCCGGGGAGCGGGACCCCATACGAGCAGTACTTC. Its translation is CASSLTHRGPGSGTPYEQYF.

The table lists this clonotype with a few counts. This chain uses TRBV12-3 or TRBV12-4 with TRBJ2-5, with 7 bases lining up with TRBD1. This CDR3 has 14 amino acids. V gave up 5 bases and J gave up 2 bases; unmatched junction bases: 5. The CDR3 loop reads CASSRQGNQETQYF. CDR3 bases: TGTGCCAGCAGTCGACAGGGTAATCAAGAGACCCAGTACTTC.